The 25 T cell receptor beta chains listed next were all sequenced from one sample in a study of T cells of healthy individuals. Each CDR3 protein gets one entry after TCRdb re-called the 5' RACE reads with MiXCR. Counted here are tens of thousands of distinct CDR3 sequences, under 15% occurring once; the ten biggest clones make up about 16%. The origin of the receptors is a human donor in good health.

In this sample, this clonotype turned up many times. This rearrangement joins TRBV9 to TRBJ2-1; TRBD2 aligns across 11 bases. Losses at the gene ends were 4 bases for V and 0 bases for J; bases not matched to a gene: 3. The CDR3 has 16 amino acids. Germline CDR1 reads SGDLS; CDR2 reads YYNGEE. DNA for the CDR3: TGTGCCAGCAGCACCCTAGCGGGAGGCTCCTACAATGAGCAGTTCTTC. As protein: CASSTLAGGSYNEQFF.

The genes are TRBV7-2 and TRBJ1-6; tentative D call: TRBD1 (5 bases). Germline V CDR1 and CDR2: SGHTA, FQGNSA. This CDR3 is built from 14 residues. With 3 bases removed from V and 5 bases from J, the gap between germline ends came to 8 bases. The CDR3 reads CASSLARDNSPLHF. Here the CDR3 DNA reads TGTGCCAGCAGCTTGGCCAGGGATAATTCACCCCTCCACTTT.

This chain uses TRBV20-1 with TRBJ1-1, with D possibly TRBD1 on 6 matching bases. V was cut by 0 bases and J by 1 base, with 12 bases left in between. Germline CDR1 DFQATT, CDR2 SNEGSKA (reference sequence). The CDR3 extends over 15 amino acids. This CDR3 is CSARDVAGANTEAFF. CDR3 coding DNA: TGCAGTGCTAGAGACGTTGCAGGGGCGAACACTGAAGCTTTCTTT.

CDR3 DNA: TGTCGCAGCAGTTCGATCAGGGGAGGGGACACTGAAGCTTTCTTT. Amino acid sequence: CRSSSIRGGDTEAFF. This chain uses TRBV27 with TRBJ1-1; D is possibly TRBD1 (6 bases). CDR3 length equals 15 residues. Germline V lookup: CDR1 MNHEY, CDR2 SMNVEV (reference sequence).

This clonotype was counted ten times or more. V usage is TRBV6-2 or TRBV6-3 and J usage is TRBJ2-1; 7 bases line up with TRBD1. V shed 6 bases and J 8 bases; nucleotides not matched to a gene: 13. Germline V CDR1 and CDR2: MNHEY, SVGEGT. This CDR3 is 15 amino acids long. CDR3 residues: CASSRSEGAIDEQFF. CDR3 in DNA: TGTGCCAGCAGCCGCAGCGAGGGGGCTATCGATGAGCAGTTCTTC.

DNA of the CDR3: TGTGCCAGCAGCTTATTCCAGGCGGAAGCTTTCTTT. Translation: CASSLFQAEAFF. This sequence joins TRBV7-9 and TRBJ1-1; D is uncertain. Looked up from germline, CDR1 is SEHNR and CDR2 is FQNEAQ (reference sequence). V lost 2 bases, J lost 8 bases, and 9 bases lay in between. The length of the CDR3 is 12 residues.

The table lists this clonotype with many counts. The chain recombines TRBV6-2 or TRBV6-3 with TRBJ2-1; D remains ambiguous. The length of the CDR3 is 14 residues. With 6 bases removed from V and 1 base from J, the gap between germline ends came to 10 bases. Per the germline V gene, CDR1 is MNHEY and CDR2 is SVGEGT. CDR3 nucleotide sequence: TGTGCCAGCAGCCCCGGGCTATCCTACAATGAGCAGTTCTTC. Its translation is CASSPGLSYNEQFF.

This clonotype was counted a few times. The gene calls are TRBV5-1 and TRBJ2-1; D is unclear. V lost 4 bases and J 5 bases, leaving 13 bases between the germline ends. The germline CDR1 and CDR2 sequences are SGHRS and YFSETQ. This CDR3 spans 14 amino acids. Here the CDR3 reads CASSAIGVNNEQFF. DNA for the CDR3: TGCGCCAGCAGCGCGATTGGGGTTAACAATGAGCAGTTCTTC.

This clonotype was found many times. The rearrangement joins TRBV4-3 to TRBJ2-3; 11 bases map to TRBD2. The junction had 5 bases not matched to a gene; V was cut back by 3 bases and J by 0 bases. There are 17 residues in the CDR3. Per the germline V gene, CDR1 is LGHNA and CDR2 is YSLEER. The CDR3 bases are TGCGCCAGCAGCCACACACTAGCGGGGGCTAGCACAGATACGCAGTATTTT. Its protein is CASSHTLAGASTDTQYF.

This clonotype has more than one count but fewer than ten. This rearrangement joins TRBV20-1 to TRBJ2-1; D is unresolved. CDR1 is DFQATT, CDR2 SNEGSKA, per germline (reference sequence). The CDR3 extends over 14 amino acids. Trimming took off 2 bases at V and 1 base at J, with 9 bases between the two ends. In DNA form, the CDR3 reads TGCAGTGCTAGACACTGGCGGTCCTACAATGAGCAGTTCTTC. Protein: CSARHWRSYNEQFF.

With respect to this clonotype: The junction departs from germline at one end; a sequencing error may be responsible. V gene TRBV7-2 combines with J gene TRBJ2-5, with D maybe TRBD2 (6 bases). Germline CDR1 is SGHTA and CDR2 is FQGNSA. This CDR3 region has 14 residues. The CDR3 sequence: CASSPRLLRETKYF. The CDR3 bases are TGTGCCAGCAGCCCTCGCCTCCTTCGGGAGACCAAGTACTTC.

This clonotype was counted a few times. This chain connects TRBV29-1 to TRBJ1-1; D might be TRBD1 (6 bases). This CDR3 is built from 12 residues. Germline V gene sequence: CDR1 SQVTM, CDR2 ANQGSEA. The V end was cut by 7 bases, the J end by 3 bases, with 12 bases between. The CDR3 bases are TGCAGCGCAATCAACAGGGACACTGAAGCTTTCTTT. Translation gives CSAINRDTEAFF.

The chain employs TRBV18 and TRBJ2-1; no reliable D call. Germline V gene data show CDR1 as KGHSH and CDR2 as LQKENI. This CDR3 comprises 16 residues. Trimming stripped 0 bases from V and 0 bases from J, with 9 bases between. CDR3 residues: CASSPPVGYSYNEQFF. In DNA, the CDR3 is TGTGCCAGCTCACCACCCGTTGGTTACTCCTACAATGAGCAGTTCTTC.

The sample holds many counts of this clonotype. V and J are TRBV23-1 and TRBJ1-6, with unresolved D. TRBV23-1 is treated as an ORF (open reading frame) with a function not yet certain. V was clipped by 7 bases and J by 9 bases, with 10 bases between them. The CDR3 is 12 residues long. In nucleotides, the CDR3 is TGCGCCAGCACCTCTTCGGTTTCACCCCTCCACTTT. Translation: CASTSSVSPLHF.

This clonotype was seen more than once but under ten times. CDR3 nucleotides: TGTGCCTGGAGTAGGTCACCAGTATACAATGAGCAGTTCTTC. Translated, it gives CAWSRSPVYNEQFF. The rearrangement links TRBV30 to TRBJ2-1; D not certain. The CDR3 consists of 14 residues. The germline V and J ends were trimmed by 2 bases and 4 bases, with 12 bases remaining between them. Germline V gene data show CDR1 as GTSNPN and CDR2 as SVGIG (reference sequence).

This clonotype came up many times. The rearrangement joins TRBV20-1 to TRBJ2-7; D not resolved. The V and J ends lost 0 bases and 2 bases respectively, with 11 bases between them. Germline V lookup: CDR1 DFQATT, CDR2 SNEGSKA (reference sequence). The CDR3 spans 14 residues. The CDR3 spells CSARDLVSPYEQYF. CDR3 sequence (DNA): TGCAGTGCTAGAGATCTTGTGTCCCCCTACGAGCAGTACTTC.

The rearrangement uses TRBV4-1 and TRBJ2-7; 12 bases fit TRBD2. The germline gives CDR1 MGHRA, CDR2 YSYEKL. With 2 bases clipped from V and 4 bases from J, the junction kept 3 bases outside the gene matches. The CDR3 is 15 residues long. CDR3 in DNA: TGCGCCAGCAGCCAATTCGGACTAGCGGGATACGAGCAGTACTTC. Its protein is CASSQFGLAGYEQYF.

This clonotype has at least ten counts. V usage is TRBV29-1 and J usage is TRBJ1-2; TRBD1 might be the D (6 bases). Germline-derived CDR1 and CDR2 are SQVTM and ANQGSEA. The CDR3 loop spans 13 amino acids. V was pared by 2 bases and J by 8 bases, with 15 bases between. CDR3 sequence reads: CSVEKQGGGGYTF. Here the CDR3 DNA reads TGCAGCGTTGAAAAACAGGGTGGTGGCGGCTACACCTTC.

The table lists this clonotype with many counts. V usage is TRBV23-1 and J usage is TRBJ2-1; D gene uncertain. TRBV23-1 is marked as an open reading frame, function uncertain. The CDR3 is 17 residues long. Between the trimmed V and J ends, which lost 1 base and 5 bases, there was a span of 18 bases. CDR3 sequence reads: CASSQYIRYFLHNEQFF. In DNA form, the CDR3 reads TGCGCCAGCAGTCAATATATCAGATACTTCCTTCACAATGAGCAGTTCTTC.

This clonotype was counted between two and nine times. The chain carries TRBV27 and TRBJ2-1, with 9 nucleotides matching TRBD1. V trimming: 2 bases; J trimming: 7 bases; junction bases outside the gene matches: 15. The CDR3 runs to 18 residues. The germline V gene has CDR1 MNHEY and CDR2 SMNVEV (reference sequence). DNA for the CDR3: TGTGCCAGCAGTTTAATCACCCCCGGGACAGGGAGGATAAATGAGCAGTTCTTC. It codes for CASSLITPGTGRINEQFF.

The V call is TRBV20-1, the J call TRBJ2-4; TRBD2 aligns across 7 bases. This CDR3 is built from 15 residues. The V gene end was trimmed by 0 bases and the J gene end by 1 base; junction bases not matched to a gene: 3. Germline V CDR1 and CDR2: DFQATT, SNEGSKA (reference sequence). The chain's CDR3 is CSARDLREAKNIQYF. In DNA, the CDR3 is TGCAGTGCTAGAGATCTGCGGGAGGCCAAAAACATTCAGTACTTC.

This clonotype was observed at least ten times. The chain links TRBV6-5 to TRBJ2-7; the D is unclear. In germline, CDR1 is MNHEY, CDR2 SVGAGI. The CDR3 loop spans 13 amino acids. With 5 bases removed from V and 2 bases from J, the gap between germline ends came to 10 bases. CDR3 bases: TGTGCCAGCAGTAGGGATTCGACCTACGAGCAGTACTTC. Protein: CASSRDSTYEQYF.

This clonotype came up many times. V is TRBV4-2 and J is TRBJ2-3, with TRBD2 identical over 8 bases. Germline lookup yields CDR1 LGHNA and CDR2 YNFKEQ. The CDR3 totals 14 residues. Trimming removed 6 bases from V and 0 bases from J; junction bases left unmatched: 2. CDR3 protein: CASRLADSTDTQYF. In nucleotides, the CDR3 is TGTGCCAGCAGACTAGCGGACAGCACAGATACGCAGTATTTT.

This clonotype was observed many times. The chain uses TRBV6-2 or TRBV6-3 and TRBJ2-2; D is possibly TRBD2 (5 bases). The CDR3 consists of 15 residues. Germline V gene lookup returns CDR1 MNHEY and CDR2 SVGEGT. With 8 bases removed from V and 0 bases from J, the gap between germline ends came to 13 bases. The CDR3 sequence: CASLDRDPNTGELFF. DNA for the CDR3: TGTGCCAGCCTGGACCGGGATCCGAACACCGGGGAGCTGTTTTTT.

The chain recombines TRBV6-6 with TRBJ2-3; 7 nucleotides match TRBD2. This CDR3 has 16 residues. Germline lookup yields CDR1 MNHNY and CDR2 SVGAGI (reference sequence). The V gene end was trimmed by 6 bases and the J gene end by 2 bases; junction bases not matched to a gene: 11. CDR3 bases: TGTGCCAGCAGAGCCCATGGCCTAGCGGCCACAGATACGCAGTATTTT. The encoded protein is CASRAHGLAATDTQYF.